This entry lists 5 T cell receptor beta chains sequenced from one sample in a study of blood T cell repertoires in COVID-19. This table comes from immunoSEQ multiplex PCR, and its TCRdb copy is limited to in-frame clones, with some not included. The sample carries around 180,000 clones, 70% to 90% recorded once. Material for sequencing was peripheral blood. Receptor source: a man aged 70-80 years with active or convalescent COVID-19.

The V call is TRBV11-2, the J call TRBJ1-1, with D tentatively TRBD1 (5 bases). The CDR3 extends over 15 amino acids. CDR1 is SGHAT and CDR2 is FQNNGV in the germline V gene. V was clipped by 3 bases and J by 1 base, with 12 bases between them. For the CDR3, the DNA is TGTGCCAGCAGCTTGTTTTGGAGGGGGAACACTGAAGCTTTCTTT. As protein: CASSLFWRGNTEAFF.

The V call is TRBV27, the J call TRBJ2-5, with D maybe TRBD1 (8 bases). Trimming took off 6 bases at V and 5 bases at J, with 13 bases between the two ends. Germline CDR1 is MNHEY and CDR2 is SMNVEV (reference sequence). This CDR3 spans 13 amino acids. Here the CDR3 DNA reads TGTGCCAGCAGCGACAGGGGAGGGGAGACCCAGTACTTC. Translation: CASSDRGGETQYF.

The chain is built from TRBV19 and TRBJ2-1; TRBD2 might be the D (5 bases). CDR3 length: 14 residues. Germline CDR1 reads LNHDA; CDR2 reads SQIVND (reference sequence). Between the trimmed V and J ends, which lost 10 bases and 4 bases, there was a span of 17 bases. The CDR3 sequence is CATALRARYNEQFF. The CDR3 bases are TGTGCCACCGCTTTGCGGGCGAGATACAATGAGCAGTTCTTC. The full variable domain, rest sourced from reference TRBV19 and TRBJ2-1, is DGGITQSPKYLFRKEGQNVTLSCEQNLNHDAMYWYRQDPGQGLRLIYYSQIVNDFQKGDIAEGYSVSREKKESFPLTVTSAQKNPTAFYLCATALRARYNEQFFGPGTRLTVL.

The J gene is TRBJ2-1, the V gene TRBV7-3, with TRBD2 identical over 8 bases. The CDR3 length is 15 residues. V trimming: 5 bases; J trimming: 7 bases; junction bases outside the gene matches: 10. The germline CDR1 and CDR2 sequences are SGHTA and FQGTGA. The CDR3 sequence: CASSARAGEKNEQFF. DNA of the CDR3: TGTGCCAGCAGCGCAAGAGCGGGAGAGAAGAATGAGCAGTTCTTC.

The chain recombines TRBV29-1 with TRBJ2-7; D is perhaps TRBD1 (5 bases). Germline CDR1 and CDR2: SQVTM and ANQGSEA. V lost 4 bases, J lost 3 bases, and 7 bases lay in between. This CDR3 region has 11 residues. CDR3 DNA sequence: TGCAGCGTTGGGGGCAGCTACGAGCAGTACTTC. Translation gives CSVGGSYEQYF.